This T cell receptor beta chain was identified during a study of blood T cell repertoires in COVID-19. This clone has just a few counts. Trimming took off 2 bases at V and 7 bases at J, with 10 bases between the two ends. Germline CDR1 reads SGHKS; CDR2 reads YYEKEE (reference sequence). The CDR3 runs to 14 residues. Original processing methods: Using reference gene primer amplification, nucleated cell counts were estimated. The data were produced by immunoSEQ multiplex PCR, yet TCRdb's version contains in-frame clones alone and is incomplete. The DNA gave D and trimming, while V, J and clone size come from that table. The profile covers about 74,000 clones, with 84% appearing a single time and around 35% taken by the ten largest.

The clonotype comes from a man aged 65 to 85 with acute or convalescent COVID-19. V and J are TRBV5-5 and TRBJ1-6; no reliable D call. Sequencing was performed on peripheral blood. DNA for the CDR3: TGTGCCAGCAGCTTCCGTACGGGGAATTCACCCCTCCACTTT. It encodes CASSFRTGNSPLHF. The full variable domain, rest sourced from reference TRBV5-5 and TRBJ1-6, is DAGVTQSPTHLIKTRGQQVTLRCSPISGHKSVSWYQQVLGQGPQFIFQYYEKEERGRGNFPDRFSARQFPNYSSELNVNALLLGDSALYLCASSFRTGNSPLHFGNGTRLTVT.